Each of the 8 T cell receptor beta chains below was sequenced from the same sample in a study of PD-L1 blockade in urothelial cancer. Sequencing used immunoSEQ multiplex PCR; TCRdb keeps in-frame clones, though not all of them. The data hold roughly 48,000 clones, with approximately 87% observed a single time. The sequencing used PBMCs, collected around atezolizumab (anti-PD-L1) treatment. These receptors originate from a man aged 40-49 years with urothelial cancer.

This chain joins TRBV18 and TRBJ2-5, with D maybe TRBD2 (7 bases). The CDR3 runs to 15 residues. The V and J ends lost 5 bases and 1 base respectively, with 14 bases between them. Looked up from germline, CDR1 is KGHSH and CDR2 is LQKENI. CDR3 region: CASSGRRGLQETQYF. DNA of the CDR3: TGTGCCAGCTCAGGAAGGCGGGGGCTCCAAGAGACCCAGTACTTC.

The CDR3 nucleotides read TGCGCCAGCAGCGAACTTTCTGGGGCCAACGTCCTGACTTTC. Translation gives CASSELSGANVLTF. The J gene is TRBJ2-6, the V gene TRBV5-1; no clear D gene. Germline V CDR1 and CDR2: SGHRS, YFSETQ. CDR3 size: 14 residues. The germline V and J ends were trimmed by 4 bases and 1 base, with 6 bases remaining between them.

The rearrangement joins TRBV28 to TRBJ1-2, with D unresolved. Germline-derived CDR1 and CDR2 are MDHEN and SYDVKM. V gave up 6 bases and J gave up 8 bases, with 28 bases separating them. The CDR3 is 17 amino acids. The CDR3 sequence: CASRLSLGGGKEEGYTF. The CDR3 nucleotides are TGTGCCAGCAGGCTCTCCTTGGGAGGAGGCAAGGAAGAGGGCTACACCTTC.

This clone occurred once. The chain joins TRBV6-1 to TRBJ2-1, with 7 bases fitting TRBD2. V trimming: 2 bases; J trimming: 7 bases; junction bases outside the gene matches: 8. The CDR3 consists of 15 residues. Germline lookup yields CDR1 MNHNS and CDR2 SASEGT. CDR3 sequence reads: CASSERTSSLNEQFF. The DNA for the CDR3 is TGTGCCAGCAGTGAACGGACTAGTTCCCTGAATGAGCAGTTCTTC.

The rearrangement uses TRBV5-1 and TRBJ1-1; D gene uncertain. Germline V gene sequence: CDR1 SGHRS, CDR2 YFSETQ. The CDR3 is 16 amino acids. V was shortened by 0 bases and J by 0 bases, with 12 bases between the two germline ends. The CDR3 is CASSLVVAGMNTEAFF. As DNA, the CDR3 is TGCGCCAGCAGCTTGGTGGTTGCAGGCATGAACACTGAAGCTTTCTTT.

This clone was seen once. The chain employs TRBV29-1 and TRBJ1-1; no definite D call. Trimming took off 4 bases at V and 1 base at J, with 13 bases between the two ends. This CDR3 has 14 residues. Germline assignment: CDR1 SQVTM and CDR2 ANQGSEA. The CDR3 nucleotides are TGCAGCGTTGCCTCGACCGCGGGGAACACTGAAGCTTTCTTT. Translation: CSVASTAGNTEAFF. The variable domain in full, completed from reference TRBV29-1 and TRBJ1-1, reads SAVISQKPSRDICQRGTSLTIQCQVDSQVTMMFWYRQQPGQSLTLIATANQGSEATYESGFVIDKFPISRPNLTFSTLTVSNMSPEDSSIYLCSVASTAGNTEAFFGQGTRLTVV.

V gene TRBV6-5 combines with J gene TRBJ2-7; 7 bases agree with TRBD2. Germline assignment: CDR1 MNHEY and CDR2 SVGAGI. The CDR3 length is 15 residues. V was pared by 0 bases and J by 1 base, with 3 bases of the junction left unmatched. The CDR3, as DNA: TGTGCCAGCAGTTACTCGCGGGAGAGTTCCTACGAGCAGTACTTC. Amino acid sequence: CASSYSRESSYEQYF.

The genes are TRBV29-1 and TRBJ2-3; 14 nucleotides align to TRBD2. V was clipped by 6 bases and J by 7 bases; unmatched bases: 6. From germline, CDR1 is SQVTM and CDR2 ANQGSEA. The CDR3 runs to 14 residues. This CDR3 is CSVAGTSGSYTQYF. The CDR3, as DNA: TGCAGCGTGGCCGGGACTAGCGGGAGTTATACGCAGTATTTT.